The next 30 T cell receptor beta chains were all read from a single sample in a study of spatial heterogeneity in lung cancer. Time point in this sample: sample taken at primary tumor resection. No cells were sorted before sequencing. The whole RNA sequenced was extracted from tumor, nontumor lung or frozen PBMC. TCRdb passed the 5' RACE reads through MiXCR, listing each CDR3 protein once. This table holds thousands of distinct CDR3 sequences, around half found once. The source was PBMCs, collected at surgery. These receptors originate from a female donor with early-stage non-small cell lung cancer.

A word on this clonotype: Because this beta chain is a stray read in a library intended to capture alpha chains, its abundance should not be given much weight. The CDR3 region has the DNA TGTGCCAGCAGCCACACAGCCTCTGGGGCCAACGTCCTGACTTTC. Translated, it gives CASSHTASGANVLTF. The chain uses TRBV14 and TRBJ2-6; D gene ambiguous. Trimming shortened V by 3 bases and J by 0 bases, and 6 bases separated the two germline ends. The CDR3 is made up of 15 amino acids. Germline V lookup: CDR1 SGHDN, CDR2 FVKESK.

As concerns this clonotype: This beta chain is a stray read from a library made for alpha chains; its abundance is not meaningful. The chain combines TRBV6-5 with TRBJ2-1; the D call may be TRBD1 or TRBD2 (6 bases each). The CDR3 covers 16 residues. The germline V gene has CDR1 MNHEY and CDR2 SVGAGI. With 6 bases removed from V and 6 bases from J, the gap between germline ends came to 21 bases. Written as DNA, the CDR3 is TGTGCCAGCAGCTCCGCCCCAGGGGAGGTTCGCAATGAGCAGTTCTTC. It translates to CASSSAPGEVRNEQFF.

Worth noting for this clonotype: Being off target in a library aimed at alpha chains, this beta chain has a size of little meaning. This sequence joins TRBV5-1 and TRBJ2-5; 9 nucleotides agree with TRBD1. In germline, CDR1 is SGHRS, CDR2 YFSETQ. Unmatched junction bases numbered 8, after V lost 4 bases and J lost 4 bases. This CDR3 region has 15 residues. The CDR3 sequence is CASSPGTGIRETQYF. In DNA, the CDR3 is TGCGCCAGCAGCCCAGGGACAGGGATACGAGAGACCCAGTACTTC.

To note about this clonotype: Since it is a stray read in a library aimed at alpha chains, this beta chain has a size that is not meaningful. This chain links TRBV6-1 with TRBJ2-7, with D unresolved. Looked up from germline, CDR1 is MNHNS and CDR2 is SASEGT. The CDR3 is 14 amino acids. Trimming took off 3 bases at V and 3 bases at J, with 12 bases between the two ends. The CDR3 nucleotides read TGTGCCAGCAGTGAGGTGGGCAGACGCTACGAGCAGTACGTC. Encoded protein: CASSEVGRRYEQYV.

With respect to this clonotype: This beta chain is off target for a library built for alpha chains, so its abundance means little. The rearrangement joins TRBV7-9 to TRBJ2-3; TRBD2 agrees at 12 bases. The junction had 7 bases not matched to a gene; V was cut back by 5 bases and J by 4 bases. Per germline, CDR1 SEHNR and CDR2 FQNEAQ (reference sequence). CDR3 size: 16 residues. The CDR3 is CASSPRLAGASDTQYF. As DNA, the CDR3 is TGTGCCAGCAGCCCTAGACTAGCGGGAGCCTCAGATACGCAGTATTTT.

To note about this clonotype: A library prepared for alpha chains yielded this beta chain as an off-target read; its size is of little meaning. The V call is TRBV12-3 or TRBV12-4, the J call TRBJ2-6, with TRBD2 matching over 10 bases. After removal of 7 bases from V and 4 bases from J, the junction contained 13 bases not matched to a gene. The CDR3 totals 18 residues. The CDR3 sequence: CASTRPVLAGPGANVLTF. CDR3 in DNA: TGTGCCAGCACCCGACCGGTACTAGCGGGGCCGGGGGCCAACGTCCTGACTTTC.

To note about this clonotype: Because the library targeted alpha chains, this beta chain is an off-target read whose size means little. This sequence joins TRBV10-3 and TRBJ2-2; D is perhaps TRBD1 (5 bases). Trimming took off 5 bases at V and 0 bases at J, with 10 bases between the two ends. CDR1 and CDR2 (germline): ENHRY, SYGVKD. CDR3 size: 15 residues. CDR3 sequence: CAISYDRTNTGELFF. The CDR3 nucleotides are TGTGCCATCAGTTATGACAGAACGAACACCGGGGAGCTGTTTTTT.

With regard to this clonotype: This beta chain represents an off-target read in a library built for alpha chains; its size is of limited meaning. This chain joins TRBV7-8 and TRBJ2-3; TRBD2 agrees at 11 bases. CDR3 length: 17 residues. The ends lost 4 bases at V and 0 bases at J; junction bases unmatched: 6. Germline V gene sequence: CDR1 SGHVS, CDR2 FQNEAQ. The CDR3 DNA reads TGTGCCAGCAGCTACAGCGGGACTAGCGGTAGCACAGATACGCAGTATTTT. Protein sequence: CASSYSGTSGSTDTQYF.

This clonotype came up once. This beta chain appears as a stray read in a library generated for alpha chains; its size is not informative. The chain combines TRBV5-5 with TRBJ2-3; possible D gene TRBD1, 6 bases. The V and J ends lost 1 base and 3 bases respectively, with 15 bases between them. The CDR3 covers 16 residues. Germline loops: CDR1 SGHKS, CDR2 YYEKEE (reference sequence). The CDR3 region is CASSLISPGATDTQYF. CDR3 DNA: TGTGCCAGCAGCTTGATTTCCCCAGGGGCAACAGATACGCAGTATTTT.

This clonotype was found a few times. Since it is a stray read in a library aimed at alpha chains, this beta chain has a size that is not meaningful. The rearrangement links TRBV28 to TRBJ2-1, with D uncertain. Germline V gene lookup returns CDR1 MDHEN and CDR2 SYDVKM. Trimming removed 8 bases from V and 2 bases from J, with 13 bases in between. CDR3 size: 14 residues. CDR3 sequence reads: CASGGTEPYNEQFF. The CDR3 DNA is TGTGCCAGCGGCGGCACAGAGCCCTACAATGAGCAGTTCTTC. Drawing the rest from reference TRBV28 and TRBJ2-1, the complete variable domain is DVKVTQSSRYLVKRTGEKVFLECVQDMDHENMFWYRQDPGLGLRLIYFSYDVKMKEKGDIPEGYSVSREKKERFSLILESASTNQTSMYLCASGGTEPYNEQFFGPGTRLTVL.

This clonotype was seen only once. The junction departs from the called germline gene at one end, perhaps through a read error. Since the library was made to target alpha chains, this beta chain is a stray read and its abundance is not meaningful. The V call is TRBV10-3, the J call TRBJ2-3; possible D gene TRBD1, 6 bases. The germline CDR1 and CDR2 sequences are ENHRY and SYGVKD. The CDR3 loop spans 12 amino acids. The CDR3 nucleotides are TGCGCCATCAAGGGGGGCACAGATACGCAGTATTTT. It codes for CAIKGGTDTQYF.

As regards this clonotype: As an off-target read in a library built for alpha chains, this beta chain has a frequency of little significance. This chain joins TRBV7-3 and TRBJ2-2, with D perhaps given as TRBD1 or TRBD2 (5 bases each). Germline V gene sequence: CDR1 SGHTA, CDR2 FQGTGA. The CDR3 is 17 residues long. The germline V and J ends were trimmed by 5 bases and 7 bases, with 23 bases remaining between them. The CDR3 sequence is CASSPDWDLVMGGELFF. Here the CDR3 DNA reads TGTGCCAGCAGCCCAGATTGGGACCTCGTGATGGGCGGGGAGCTGTTTTTT.

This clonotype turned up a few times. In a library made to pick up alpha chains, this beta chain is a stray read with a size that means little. As DNA, the CDR3 is TGTGCCAGCAGCTTCAGCCAGGGACGCACAGATACGCAGTATTTT. Amino acid sequence: CASSFSQGRTDTQYF. The chain couples TRBV7-8 to TRBJ2-3, with D perhaps TRBD1 or TRBD2 (5 bases each). CDR3 length: 15 residues. CDR1 and CDR2 (germline): SGHVS, FQNEAQ. Between the trimmed V and J ends, which lost 3 bases and 1 base, there was a span of 11 bases.

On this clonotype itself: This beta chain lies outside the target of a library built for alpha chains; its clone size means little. CDR3: CASSENPRLAGGMTIEQFF. CDR3 coding DNA: TGTGCCAGCAGCGAAAACCCCCGACTAGCGGGAGGGATGACTATTGAGCAGTTCTTC. The chain employs TRBV7-9 and TRBJ2-1, with 14 bases fitting TRBD2. CDR3 length: 19 amino acids. Germline CDR1 SEHNR, CDR2 FQNEAQ (reference sequence). The trim removed 5 bases at V and 9 bases at J, leaving 18 bases unmatched.

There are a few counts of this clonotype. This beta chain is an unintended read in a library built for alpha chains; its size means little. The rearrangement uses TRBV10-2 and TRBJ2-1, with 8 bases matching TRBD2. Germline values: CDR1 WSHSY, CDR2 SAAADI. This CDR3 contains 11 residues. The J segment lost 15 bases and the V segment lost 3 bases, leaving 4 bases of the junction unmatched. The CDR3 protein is CASSDPREVFF. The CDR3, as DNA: TGCGCCAGCAGTGATCCGCGGGAGGTGTTCTTC.

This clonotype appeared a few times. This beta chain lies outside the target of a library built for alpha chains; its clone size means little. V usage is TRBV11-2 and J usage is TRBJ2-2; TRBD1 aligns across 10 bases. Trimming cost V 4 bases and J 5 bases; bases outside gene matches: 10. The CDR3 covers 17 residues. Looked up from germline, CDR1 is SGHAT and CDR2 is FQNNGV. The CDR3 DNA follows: TGTGCCAGCAGCTCTACCCCGACAGGGGGCTTAACCGGGGAGCTGTTTTTT. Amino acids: CASSSTPTGGLTGELFF.

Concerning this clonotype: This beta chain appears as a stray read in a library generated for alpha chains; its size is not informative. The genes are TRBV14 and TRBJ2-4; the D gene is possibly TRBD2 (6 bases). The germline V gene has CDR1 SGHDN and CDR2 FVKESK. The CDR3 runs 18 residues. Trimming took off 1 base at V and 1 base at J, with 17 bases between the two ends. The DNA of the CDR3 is TGTGCCAGCAGCCAAGTGGGGGGTCGGGCGTCGGCCAAAAACATTCAGTACTTC. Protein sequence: CASSQVGGRASAKNIQYF.

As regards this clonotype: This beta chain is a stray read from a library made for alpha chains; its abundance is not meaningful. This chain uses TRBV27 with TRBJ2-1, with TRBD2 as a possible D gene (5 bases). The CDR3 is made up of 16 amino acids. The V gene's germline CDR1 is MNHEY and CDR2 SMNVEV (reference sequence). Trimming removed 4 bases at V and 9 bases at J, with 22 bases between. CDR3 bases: TGTGCCAGCAGTTCACCAACTTTAGGGAGAGTCAGTGAGCAGTTCTTC. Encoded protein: CASSSPTLGRVSEQFF.

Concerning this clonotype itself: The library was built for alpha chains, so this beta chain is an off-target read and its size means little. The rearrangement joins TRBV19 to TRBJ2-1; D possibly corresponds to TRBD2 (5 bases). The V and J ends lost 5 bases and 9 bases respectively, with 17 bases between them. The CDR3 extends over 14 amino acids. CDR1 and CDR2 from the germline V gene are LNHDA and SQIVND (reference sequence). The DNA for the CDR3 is TGTGCCAGTAGTTCTCGGGAAAGGTACGGTGAGCAGTTCTTC. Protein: CASSSRERYGEQFF.

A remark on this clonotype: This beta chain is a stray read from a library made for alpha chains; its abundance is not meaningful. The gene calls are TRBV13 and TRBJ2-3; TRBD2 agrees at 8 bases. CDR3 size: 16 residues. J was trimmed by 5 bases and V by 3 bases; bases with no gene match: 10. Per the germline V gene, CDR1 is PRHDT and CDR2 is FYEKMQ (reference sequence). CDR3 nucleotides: TGTGCCAGCAGCTTGGATAGCGGGACCGCGAAAGATACGCAGTATTTT. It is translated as CASSLDSGTAKDTQYF.

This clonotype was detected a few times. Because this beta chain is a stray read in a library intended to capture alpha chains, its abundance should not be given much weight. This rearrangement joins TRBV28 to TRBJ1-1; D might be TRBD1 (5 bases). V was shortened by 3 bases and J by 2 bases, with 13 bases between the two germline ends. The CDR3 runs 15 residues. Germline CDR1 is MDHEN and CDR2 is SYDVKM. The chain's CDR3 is CASSFSGDLNTEAFF. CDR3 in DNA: TGTGCCAGCAGTTTCTCTGGGGACTTAAACACTGAAGCTTTCTTT.

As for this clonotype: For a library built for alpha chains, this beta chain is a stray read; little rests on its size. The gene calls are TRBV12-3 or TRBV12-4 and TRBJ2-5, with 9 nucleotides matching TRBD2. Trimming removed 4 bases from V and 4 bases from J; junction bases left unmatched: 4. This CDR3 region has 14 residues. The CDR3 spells CASSSGTSRETQYF. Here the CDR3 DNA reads TGTGCCAGCAGTTCCGGGACTAGCAGAGAGACCCAGTACTTC.

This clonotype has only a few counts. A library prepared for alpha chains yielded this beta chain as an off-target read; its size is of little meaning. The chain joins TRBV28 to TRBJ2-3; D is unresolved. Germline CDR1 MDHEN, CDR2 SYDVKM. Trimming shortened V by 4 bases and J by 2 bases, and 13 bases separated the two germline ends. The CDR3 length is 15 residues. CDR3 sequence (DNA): TGTGCCAGCAGTTCAAGGTTCTCGCTCACAGATACGCAGTATTTT. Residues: CASSSRFSLTDTQYF.

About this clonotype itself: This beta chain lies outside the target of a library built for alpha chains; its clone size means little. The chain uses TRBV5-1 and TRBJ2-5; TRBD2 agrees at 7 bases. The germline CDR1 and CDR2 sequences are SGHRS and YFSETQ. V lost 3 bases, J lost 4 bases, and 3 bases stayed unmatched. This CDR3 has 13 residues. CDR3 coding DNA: TGCGCCAGCAGCTGGGGGGGACGAGAGACCCAGTACTTC. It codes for CASSWGGRETQYF.

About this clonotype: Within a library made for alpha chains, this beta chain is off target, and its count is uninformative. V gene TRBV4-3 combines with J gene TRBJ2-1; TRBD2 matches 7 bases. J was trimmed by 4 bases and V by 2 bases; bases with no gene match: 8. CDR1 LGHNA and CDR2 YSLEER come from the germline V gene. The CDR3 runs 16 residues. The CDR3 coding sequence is TGCGCCAGCAGCCAATCGCTAGCGGATAGATACAATGAGCAGTTCTTC. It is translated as CASSQSLADRYNEQFF.

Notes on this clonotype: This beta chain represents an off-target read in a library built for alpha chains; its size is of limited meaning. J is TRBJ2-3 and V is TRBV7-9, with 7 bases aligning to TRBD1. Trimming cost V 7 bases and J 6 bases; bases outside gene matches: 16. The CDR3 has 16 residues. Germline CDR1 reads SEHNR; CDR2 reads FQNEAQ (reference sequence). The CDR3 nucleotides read TGTGCCAGCAACTATTGGGACAGCATATCCCCGGATACGCAGTATTTT. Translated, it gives CASNYWDSISPDTQYF.

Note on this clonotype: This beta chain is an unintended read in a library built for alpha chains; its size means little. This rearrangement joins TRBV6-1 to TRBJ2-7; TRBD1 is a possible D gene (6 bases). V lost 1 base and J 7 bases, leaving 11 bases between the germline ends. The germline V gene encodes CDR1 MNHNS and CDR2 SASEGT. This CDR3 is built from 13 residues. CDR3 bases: TGTGCCAGCAGTGAAGTGGGGGCCTGGGAGCAGTACTTC. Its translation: CASSEVGAWEQYF.

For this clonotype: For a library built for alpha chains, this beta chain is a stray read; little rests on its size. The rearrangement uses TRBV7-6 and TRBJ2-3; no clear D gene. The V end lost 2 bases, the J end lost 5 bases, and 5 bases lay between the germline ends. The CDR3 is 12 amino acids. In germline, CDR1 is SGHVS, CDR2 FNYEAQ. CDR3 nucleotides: TGTGCCAGCAGCTTATGGGGAGATACGCAGTATTTT. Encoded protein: CASSLWGDTQYF.

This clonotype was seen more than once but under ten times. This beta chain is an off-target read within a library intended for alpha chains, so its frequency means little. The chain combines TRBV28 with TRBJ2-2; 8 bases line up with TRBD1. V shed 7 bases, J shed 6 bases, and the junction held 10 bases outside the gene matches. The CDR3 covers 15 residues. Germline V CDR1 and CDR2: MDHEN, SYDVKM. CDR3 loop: CASINGQGNAGELFF. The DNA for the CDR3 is TGTGCCAGCATTAATGGACAGGGTAACGCCGGGGAGCTGTTTTTT.

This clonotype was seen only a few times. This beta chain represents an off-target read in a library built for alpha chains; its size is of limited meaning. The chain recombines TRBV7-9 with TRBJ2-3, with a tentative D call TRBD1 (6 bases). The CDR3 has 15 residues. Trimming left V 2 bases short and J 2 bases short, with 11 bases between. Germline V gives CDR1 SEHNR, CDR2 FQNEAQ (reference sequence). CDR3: CASSLKDRSTDTQYF. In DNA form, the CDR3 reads TGTGCCAGCAGCTTAAAAGACAGGTCCACAGATACGCAGTATTTT.